The 16 T cell receptor beta chains given below trace back to one sample, sequenced in a study of OX40 agonist ivuxolimab in advanced cancers. The protocol was immunoSEQ multiplex PCR, while the TCRdb copy is restricted to in-frame clones and leaves out a portion. The sample carries about 48,000 clones, about 81% recorded once. Specimen: CD4+ or CD8+ T cells sorted from blood, collected in a trial of the OX40 agonist ivuxolimab. The receptors here all came from an adult with an advanced solid tumor such as melanoma, head and neck, liver or kidney cancer.

This clone was found a few times. V is TRBV9 and J is TRBJ2-1; D is undetermined. Germline loops: CDR1 SGDLS, CDR2 YYNGEE. The CDR3 has 13 residues. Deletions cut 2 bases from V and 0 bases from J, with 3 bases between. The CDR3, as DNA: TGTGCCAGCAGCGTCACCTCCTACAATGAGCAGTTCTTC. Its protein is CASSVTSYNEQFF.

The chain joins TRBV5-5 to TRBJ2-1; D is ambiguous. The V gene's germline CDR1 is SGHKS and CDR2 YYEKEE (reference sequence). Trimming left V 4 bases short and J 6 bases short, with 11 bases between. The CDR3 covers 13 residues. Here the CDR3 reads CASSVSPRNEQFF. The CDR3 coding sequence is TGTGCCAGCAGCGTCTCCCCTCGCAATGAGCAGTTCTTC.

There are a few counts of this clone. The gene calls are TRBV19 and TRBJ2-7; D is possibly TRBD2 (5 bases). Trimming stripped 5 bases from V and 0 bases from J, with 14 bases between. The CDR3 runs to 15 residues. CDR1 is LNHDA and CDR2 is SQIVND in the germline V gene (reference sequence). The CDR3 coding sequence is TGTGCCAGTAGTTCTGGACCCGGAGGCTCCTACGAGCAGTACTTC. As protein: CASSSGPGGSYEQYF.

The CDR3 here is CASIRAGGPTDTQYF. In nucleotides, the CDR3 is TGTGCCAGTATCCGAGCGGGAGGGCCCACAGATACGCAGTATTTT. The chain couples TRBV19 to TRBJ2-3; 10 bases match TRBD2. The CDR3 is 15 amino acids. Germline V gene sequence: CDR1 LNHDA, CDR2 SQIVND (reference sequence). The V gene end was trimmed by 7 bases and the J gene end by 2 bases; junction bases not matched to a gene: 6.

At least ten counts were recorded for this clone. The J gene is TRBJ1-3, the V gene TRBV30; tentative D call: TRBD1 (5 bases). The CDR3 runs to 15 residues. V lost 2 bases, J lost 0 bases, and 11 bases lay in between. In germline, CDR1 is GTSNPN, CDR2 SVGIG (reference sequence). The CDR3 bases are TGTGCCTGGAGTCGACTAGGGGCCTCTGGAAACACCATATATTTT. This codes for CAWSRLGASGNTIYF.

The chain has TRBV19 and TRBJ2-7, with a possible D match to TRBD1 (5 bases). Germline assignment: CDR1 LNHDA and CDR2 SQIVND (reference sequence). The CDR3 has 15 amino acids. The germline V and J ends were trimmed by 11 bases and 2 bases, with 22 bases remaining between them. DNA of the CDR3: TGTGCCGAACTTTCCATCCAGGGAATAACCTACGAGCAGTACTTC. Residues: CAELSIQGITYEQYF.

The V gene is TRBV5-1, the J gene TRBJ2-3; D is perhaps TRBD2 (6 bases). The CDR3 runs 17 residues. V was trimmed by 4 bases and J by 3 bases, leaving 21 bases between them. Germline values: CDR1 SGHRS, CDR2 YFSETQ. The DNA of the CDR3 is TGCGCCAGCAGCCGAACGTTCTCTGGCGGGGCAACAGATACGCAGTATTTT. It yields the protein CASSRTFSGGATDTQYF.

This chain links TRBV27 with TRBJ1-6, with 9 positions matching TRBD1. CDR1 MNHEY and CDR2 SMNVEV come from the germline V gene (reference sequence). There are 17 residues in the CDR3. Trimming cost V 5 bases and J 2 bases; bases outside gene matches: 7. CDR3 coding DNA: TGTGCCAGCAGTGGGCAACAGGGGGCAACCTATAATTCACCCCTCCACTTT. It encodes CASSGQQGATYNSPLHF.

This clone was recorded a few times. This rearrangement joins TRBV6-1 to TRBJ2-2, with D perhaps matching TRBD1 (6 bases). This CDR3 spans 14 amino acids. The ends were cut back, 6 bases at V and 4 bases at J, with 12 bases in the middle. Germline-derived CDR1 and CDR2 are MNHNS and SASEGT. The CDR3 loop reads CASRLQGTTGELFF. The CDR3 DNA is TGTGCCAGCAGACTACAGGGAACCACCGGGGAGCTGTTTTTT.

The V call is TRBV21-1, the J call TRBJ1-2. TRBV21-1 is a listed pseudogene. The CDR3 runs 17 residues. The CDR3 sequence: CASSKIFNSGDDYGYTF. DNA for the CDR3: TGTGCCAGCAGCAAGATCTTCAACAGTGGAGATGACTATGGCTACACCTTC.

The V call is TRBV7-2, the J call TRBJ2-6; D uncertain. CDR1 and CDR2 (germline): SGHTA, FQGNSA. There are 16 residues in the CDR3. Trimming took 4 bases from V and 0 from J, leaving 10 bases between them. The CDR3 spells CASSSDSTSGANVLTF. CDR3 sequence (DNA): TGTGCCAGCAGCTCTGATTCCACCTCTGGGGCCAACGTCCTGACTTTC. Looking up the rest from reference TRBV7-2 and TRBJ2-6 gives the full variable domain: GAGVSQSPSNKVTEKGKDVELRCDPISGHTALYWYRQSLGQGLEFLIYFQGNSAPDKSGLPSDRFSAERTGGSVSTLTIQRTQQEDSAVYLCASSSDSTSGANVLTFGAGSRLTVL.

The V gene is TRBV19, the J gene TRBJ2-1, with D maybe TRBD1 (6 bases). The germline gives CDR1 LNHDA, CDR2 SQIVND (reference sequence). There are 14 residues in the CDR3. V lost 5 bases and J lost 5, with 13 bases in between. The CDR3 loop reads CASSSGTNNNEQFF. The CDR3, as DNA: TGTGCCAGTAGTTCCGGGACAAACAACAATGAGCAGTTCTTC.

By sample fraction, this clone is medium-sized. The chain couples TRBV27 to TRBJ2-7, with D unclear. V lost 3 bases and J lost 4, with 10 bases in between. The CDR3 length is 13 residues. Germline CDR1 is MNHEY and CDR2 is SMNVEV (reference sequence). The CDR3 is CASSLAGSYEQYF. The CDR3 nucleotides are TGTGCCAGCAGTTTGGCCGGTTCTTACGAGCAGTACTTC.

This clone was found once. The V gene is TRBV7-2, the J gene TRBJ2-3; 8 bases map to TRBD2. Germline loops: CDR1 SGHTA, CDR2 FQGNSA. This CDR3 has 13 residues. V lost 3 bases, J lost 6 bases, and 2 bases stayed unmatched. CDR3 sequence (DNA): TGTGCCAGCAGCTTTACGGGAGGGGATACGCAGTATTTT. This encodes CASSFTGGDTQYF. Filled out from reference TRBV7-2 and TRBJ2-3, the complete variable domain reads GAGVSQSPSNKVTEKGKDVELRCDPISGHTALYWYRQSLGQGLEFLIYFQGNSAPDKSGLPSDRFSAERTGGSVSTLTIQRTQQEDSAVYLCASSFTGGDTQYFGPGTRLTVL.

J is TRBJ2-2 and V is TRBV2; 12 bases match TRBD2. The J segment lost 4 bases and the V segment lost 4 bases, leaving 4 bases of the junction unmatched. There are 16 residues in the CDR3. Per the germline V gene, CDR1 is SNHLY and CDR2 is FYNNEI. The CDR3, as DNA: TGTGCCAGCAGTGGACTAGCGGGAGTGGGCACCGGGGAGCTGTTTTTT. Residues: CASSGLAGVGTGELFF. The variable domain in full, completed from reference TRBV2 and TRBJ2-2, reads EPEVTQTPSHQVTQMGQEVILRCVPISNHLYFYWYRQILGQKVEFLVSFYNNEISEKSEIFDDQFSVERPDGSNFTLKIRSTKLEDSAMYFCASSGLAGVGTGELFFGEGSRLTVL.

The chain joins TRBV7-9 to TRBJ1-1; D might be TRBD1 (6 bases). Trimming pared 6 bases from V and 8 bases from J, leaving 13 bases between. Per the germline V gene, CDR1 is SEHNR and CDR2 is FQNEAQ (reference sequence). The CDR3 runs 12 residues. CDR3 residues: CASRGAGTEAFF. In nucleotides, the CDR3 is TGTGCCAGCAGGGGGGCAGGCACGGAAGCTTTCTTT.